These 3 T cell receptor beta chains were sequenced from one sample in a study of cytomegalovirus exposure and HLA in healthy donors. PCR employed 60 Vbeta and 13 Jbeta primers. Here immunoSEQ multiplex PCR was the method, and the copy in TCRdb shows in-frame clones only, minus some. The table has fewer than 100,000 clones, roughly 76% seen once. Sequenced material: PBMCs. These receptors were obtained from a man aged 40-50 years in good health and CMV-seronegative.

V gene TRBV19 combines with J gene TRBJ2-1; 12 positions agree with TRBD2. Per germline, CDR1 LNHDA and CDR2 SQIVND (reference sequence). J gave up 7 bases and V 5 bases, and 9 bases lay outside the gene matches. This CDR3 has 16 residues. This CDR3 is CASSVQLAGGRNEQFF. The CDR3 DNA sequence: TGTGCCAGTAGTGTCCAACTAGCGGGAGGAAGGAATGAGCAGTTCTTC.

V usage is TRBV4-1 and J usage is TRBJ2-2; D perhaps matches TRBD1 (5 bases). V lost 3 bases and J 6 bases, leaving 8 bases between the germline ends. The CDR3 contains 13 residues. The germline V gene encodes CDR1 MGHRA and CDR2 YSYEKL. This chain's CDR3 is CASSHTGPGELFF. As DNA, the CDR3 is TGCGCCAGCAGCCATACAGGTCCCGGGGAGCTGTTTTTT.

The chain is built from TRBV5-4 and TRBJ2-1; TRBD1 might be the D (7 bases). The germline V and J ends were trimmed by 3 bases and 8 bases, with 21 bases remaining between them. The CDR3 length is 16 residues. The germline V gene encodes CDR1 SGHNT and CDR2 YYREEE (reference sequence). The DNA of the CDR3 is TGTGCCAGCAGCTGGGGGCGGAGGGGGCTTCGGGATGAGCAGTTCTTC. Its protein is CASSWGRRGLRDEQFF.